These 27 T cell receptor beta chains came from one sample sequenced in a study of blood T cell repertoires in COVID-19. Repertoires were generated with immunoSEQ multiplex PCR, while TCRdb's copy carries only in-frame clones and drops some. Here the sample spans about 260,000 clones, roughly 85% being singletons. Input material: peripheral blood. The receptors stem from a human donor in a cohort sampled during active COVID-19.

The chain is built from TRBV7-8 and TRBJ2-3; D call uncertain. The V and J ends lost 2 bases and 4 bases respectively, with 19 bases between them. This CDR3 is built from 17 residues. CDR1 and CDR2 from the germline V gene are SGHVS and FQNEAQ. CDR3 sequence (DNA): TGTGCCAGCAGCTTAAGGTTCACATCCCGGAGAGCAGATACGCAGTATTTT. Translated, it gives CASSLRFTSRRADTQYF.

This sequence joins TRBV20-1 and TRBJ2-7; D is perhaps TRBD2 (6 bases). The CDR3 loop spans 11 amino acids. Germline assignment: CDR1 DFQATT and CDR2 SNEGSKA (reference sequence). The V gene lost 6 bases and the J gene lost 6 bases, with 12 bases spanning the gap. The CDR3 reads CSAARTIEQYF. CDR3 nucleotide sequence: TGCAGTGCAGCCCGGACTATCGAGCAGTACTTC.

This chain links TRBV27 with TRBJ1-1, with no clear D. V dropped 3 bases and J dropped 3 bases, with 14 bases sitting between them. The CDR3 is made up of 15 amino acids. Germline CDR1 is MNHEY and CDR2 is SMNVEV (reference sequence). CDR3 protein: CASSLWPGRDTEAFF. In DNA, the CDR3 is TGTGCCAGCAGTTTGTGGCCGGGGAGGGACACTGAAGCTTTCTTT.

J is TRBJ1-5 and V is TRBV19; a weak D match, TRBD1 (6 bases). The length of the CDR3 is 15 residues. Germline loops: CDR1 LNHDA, CDR2 SQIVND (reference sequence). The V end lost 1 base, the J end lost 2 bases, and 9 bases lay between the germline ends. In nucleotides, the CDR3 is TGTGCCAGTAGTATAGGACAGGTGGGCAATCAGCCCCAGCATTTT. Translating it yields CASSIGQVGNQPQHF.

The table lists this clone with many counts. The V gene is TRBV5-1, the J gene TRBJ2-7, with a tentative D call TRBD1 (8 bases). V was trimmed by 3 bases and J by 12 bases, leaving 16 bases between them. This CDR3 has 12 amino acids. The germline gives CDR1 SGHRS, CDR2 YFSETQ. CDR3 residues: CASSSGQGGWYF. The CDR3 coding sequence is TGCGCCAGCAGCTCCGGACAGGGAGGGTGGTACTTC.

The J gene is TRBJ2-2, the V gene TRBV5-5; D perhaps matches TRBD2 (7 bases). Germline-derived CDR1 and CDR2 are SGHKS and YYEKEE (reference sequence). V was trimmed by 4 bases and J by 0 bases, leaving 22 bases between them. The CDR3 has 19 amino acids. CDR3 amino acids: CASSPTPWRGRTNTGELFF. The CDR3 region has the DNA TGTGCCAGCAGCCCCACCCCGTGGCGGGGGCGGACGAACACCGGGGAGCTGTTTTTT.

The chain has TRBV4-1 and TRBJ2-7; 9 bases agree with TRBD2. Germline V gene lookup returns CDR1 MGHRA and CDR2 YSYEKL. V lost 4 bases to trimming and J lost 0 bases; unmatched junction nucleotides: 4. The CDR3 is 15 residues long. The CDR3 nucleotides are TGCGCCAGCAGCCCGGGACTAGCCCCCTCCTACGAGCAGTACTTC. It translates to CASSPGLAPSYEQYF.

This clone was observed once. The chain is built from TRBV7-8 and TRBJ2-5, with D maybe TRBD2 (5 bases). V was shortened by 8 bases and J by 1 base, with 11 bases between the two germline ends. The CDR3 length is 13 residues. Germline CDR1 is SGHVS and CDR2 is FQNEAQ. The CDR3 nucleotides are TGTGCCAGCCGGTTAAGCGGCCAAGAGACCCAGTACTTC. It codes for CASRLSGQETQYF.

The chain is built from TRBV11-2 and TRBJ2-2, with a weak D call TRBD2 (6 bases). CDR1 is SGHAT and CDR2 is FQNNGV in the germline V gene. V was pared by 6 bases and J by 2 bases, with 10 bases between. This CDR3 is 14 amino acids long. CDR3 sequence: CASRGGANTGELFF. The CDR3 DNA reads as TGTGCCAGCAGGGGAGGAGCAAACACCGGGGAGCTGTTTTTT.

This clone has more than one count but fewer than ten. V is TRBV9 and J is TRBJ1-3; tentatively, D is TRBD1 (5 bases). The V gene lost 0 bases and the J gene lost 0 bases, with 13 bases spanning the gap. This CDR3 spans 17 amino acids. The germline V gene has CDR1 SGDLS and CDR2 YYNGEE. CDR3 loop: CASSVGGRRNSGNTIYF. The CDR3 nucleotides read TGTGCCAGCAGCGTAGGGGGGAGGAGAAACTCTGGAAACACCATATATTTT.

The genes are TRBV11-3 and TRBJ2-7; 8 positions agree with TRBD2. Germline assignment: CDR1 SGHNT and CDR2 YENEEA. J lost 3 bases, V lost 3 bases, and 7 bases had no gene match. The CDR3 runs to 15 residues. This chain's CDR3 is CASSLSGSGIYEQYF. DNA of the CDR3: TGTGCCAGCAGCTTGAGCGGGAGTGGTATCTACGAGCAGTACTTC.

The J gene is TRBJ2-2, the V gene TRBV12-3 or TRBV12-4, with 8 bases aligning to TRBD1. Germline trimming cut 4 bases from V and 6 bases from J; bases unmatched to any gene: 1. The CDR3 is 13 amino acids. The CDR3 bases are TGTGCCAGCAGTTACAGGGGGGCCGGGGAGCTGTTTTTT. As protein: CASSYRGAGELFF.

This clone has only a few counts. J is TRBJ2-7 and V is TRBV7-9; 7 bases match TRBD1. V shed 5 bases, J shed 0 bases, and the junction held 4 bases outside the gene matches. This CDR3 has 14 residues. The germline V gene encodes CDR1 SEHNR and CDR2 FQNEAQ (reference sequence). The CDR3 protein is CASSPQGVSYEQYF. CDR3 bases: TGTGCCAGCAGCCCCCAGGGGGTCTCCTACGAGCAGTACTTC.

V gene TRBV15 combines with J gene TRBJ2-1, with 12 bases aligning to TRBD2. The CDR3 length is 15 residues. Germline V CDR1 and CDR2: LNHNV, YYDKDF (reference sequence). V was clipped by 1 base and J by 9 bases; unmatched bases: 4. The chain's CDR3 is CATSRAGLAGSEQFF. The CDR3 DNA reads as TGTGCCACCAGCAGAGCGGGACTAGCGGGCTCTGAGCAGTTCTTC. Full variable domain (rest looked up from reference TRBV15 and TRBJ2-1): DAMVIQNPRYQVTQFGKPVTLSCSQTLNHNVMYWYQQKSSQAPKLLFHYYDKDFNNEADTPDNFQSRRPNTSFCFLDIRSPGLGDTAMYLCATSRAGLAGSEQFFGPGTRLTVL.

This chain joins TRBV29-1 and TRBJ1-5, with D unresolved. The germline CDR1 and CDR2 sequences are SQVTM and ANQGSEA. The V gene lost 6 bases and the J gene lost 5 bases, with 17 bases spanning the gap. This CDR3 has 14 amino acids. The CDR3 sequence: CSVTKGATDQPQHF. The CDR3, as DNA: TGCAGCGTCACGAAGGGAGCCACCGATCAGCCCCAGCATTTT.

The rearrangement links TRBV30 to TRBJ1-3; no reliable D call. This CDR3 contains 14 residues. V lost 2 bases to trimming and J lost 6 bases, with 14 bases between them. The germline V gene encodes CDR1 GTSNPN and CDR2 SVGIG (reference sequence). The CDR3 region is CAWSSGHDKNTIYF. The CDR3 coding sequence is TGTGCCTGGAGTAGCGGGCATGATAAAAACACCATATATTTT.

This clone was seen once. This chain joins TRBV11-2 and TRBJ1-6, with D tentatively TRBD1 (6 bases). The CDR3 has 13 residues. V was clipped by 0 bases and J by 13 bases, with 10 bases between them. CDR1 and CDR2 from the germline V gene are SGHAT and FQNNGV. CDR3 coding DNA: TGTGCCAGCAGCTTAGATCGGACAGCGCCCCTCCACTTT. It encodes CASSLDRTAPLHF.

This chain uses TRBV6-5 with TRBJ1-1; no clear D. The CDR3 sequence is 13 residues long. Germline V gene data show CDR1 as MNHEY and CDR2 as SVGAGI. Deletions cut 7 bases from V and 0 bases from J, with 9 bases between. CDR3 in DNA: TGTGCCAGCACCGAACTCATGAACACTGAAGCTTTCTTT. This sequence encodes CASTELMNTEAFF.

The CDR3 loop reads CASSLKGAYGNQPQHF. DNA for the CDR3: TGTGCCAGCAGTTTGAAGGGGGCTTACGGCAATCAGCCCCAGCATTTT. V and J are TRBV28 and TRBJ1-5, with 7 bases matching TRBD1. Trimming at V came to 3 bases and at J to 2 bases, leaving 7 bases not matched to a gene. The CDR3 extends over 16 amino acids. Germline V lookup: CDR1 MDHEN, CDR2 SYDVKM.

This clone occurred a few times. This sequence joins TRBV20-1 and TRBJ1-5; a possible D gene is TRBD1 (6 bases). V shed 3 bases and J shed 6 bases, with 9 bases lying between them. This CDR3 comprises 12 residues. Germline lookup yields CDR1 DFQATT and CDR2 SNEGSKA (reference sequence). The CDR3 nucleotides are TGCAGTGCTAGTTTCAGGGGTCAGCCCCAGCATTTT. It encodes CSASFRGQPQHF.

The rearrangement links TRBV5-1 to TRBJ2-5, with no clear D. V lost 4 bases, J lost 4 bases, and 5 bases lay in between. The CDR3 totals 11 residues. The V gene's germline CDR1 is SGHRS and CDR2 YFSETQ. The CDR3 spells CASSVLETQYF. CDR3 coding DNA: TGCGCCAGCAGCGTATTAGAGACCCAGTACTTC.

The rearrangement joins TRBV19 to TRBJ1-2; maybe TRBD1 (5 bases). V was pared by 5 bases and J by 8 bases, with 15 bases between. Germline V gene sequence: CDR1 LNHDA, CDR2 SQIVND (reference sequence). The CDR3 spans 13 residues. This CDR3 reads CASSSEPWTGYTF. In DNA, the CDR3 is TGTGCCAGTAGTTCAGAACCCTGGACAGGCTACACCTTC.

This chain uses TRBV13 with TRBJ2-3; 13 bases are a match to TRBD2. V trimming: 4 bases; J trimming: 8 bases; junction bases outside the gene matches: 9. Germline values: CDR1 PRHDT, CDR2 FYEKMQ (reference sequence). CDR3 length equals 16 residues. CDR3 sequence: CASSSGLAGDLGTQYF. The CDR3 coding sequence is TGTGCCAGCAGCTCAGGACTAGCGGGAGATCTAGGTACGCAGTATTTT.

The V and J genes are TRBV3-1 (or the pseudogene TRBV3-2) and TRBJ2-5; 12 bases are shared with TRBD2. V lost 5 bases, J lost 4 bases, and 8 bases stayed unmatched. CDR1 is LGHDT and CDR2 is YNNKEL in the germline V gene (reference sequence). The CDR3 covers 16 residues. CDR3 region: CASSDTSGRILETQYF. DNA of the CDR3: TGTGCCAGCAGCGACACTAGCGGGAGGATCTTAGAGACCCAGTACTTC.

This clone was recorded a few times. The rearrangement links TRBV18 to TRBJ1-1, with no clear D. This CDR3 comprises 13 residues. Germline lookup yields CDR1 KGHSH and CDR2 LQKENI. V was clipped by 3 bases and J by 3 bases, with 8 bases between them. This CDR3 is CASSPRRDTEAFF. The DNA for the CDR3 is TGTGCCAGCTCACCGAGACGGGACACTGAAGCTTTCTTT.

This clone has a single count. This CDR3 is also generated by other DNA sequences in the sample. The chain couples TRBV11-2 to TRBJ2-7; TRBD2 matches 8 bases. CDR1 is SGHAT and CDR2 is FQNNGV in the germline V gene. The ends lost 1 base at V and 2 bases at J; junction bases unmatched: 4. The CDR3 loop spans 15 amino acids. This chain's CDR3 is CASSLGGGRTYEQYF. The CDR3 nucleotides read TGTGCCAGCAGCTTAGGGGGCGGGAGGACCTACGAGCAGTACTTC.

This chain connects TRBV11-2 to TRBJ2-2; D is unclear. Trimming stripped 5 bases from V and 0 bases from J, with 13 bases between. The CDR3 loop spans 16 amino acids. The germline gives CDR1 SGHAT, CDR2 FQNNGV. The CDR3 nucleotides are TGTGCCAGCAGCCTCCACAGTGTCGCGAACACCGGGGAGCTGTTTTTT. Translation gives CASSLHSVANTGELFF.